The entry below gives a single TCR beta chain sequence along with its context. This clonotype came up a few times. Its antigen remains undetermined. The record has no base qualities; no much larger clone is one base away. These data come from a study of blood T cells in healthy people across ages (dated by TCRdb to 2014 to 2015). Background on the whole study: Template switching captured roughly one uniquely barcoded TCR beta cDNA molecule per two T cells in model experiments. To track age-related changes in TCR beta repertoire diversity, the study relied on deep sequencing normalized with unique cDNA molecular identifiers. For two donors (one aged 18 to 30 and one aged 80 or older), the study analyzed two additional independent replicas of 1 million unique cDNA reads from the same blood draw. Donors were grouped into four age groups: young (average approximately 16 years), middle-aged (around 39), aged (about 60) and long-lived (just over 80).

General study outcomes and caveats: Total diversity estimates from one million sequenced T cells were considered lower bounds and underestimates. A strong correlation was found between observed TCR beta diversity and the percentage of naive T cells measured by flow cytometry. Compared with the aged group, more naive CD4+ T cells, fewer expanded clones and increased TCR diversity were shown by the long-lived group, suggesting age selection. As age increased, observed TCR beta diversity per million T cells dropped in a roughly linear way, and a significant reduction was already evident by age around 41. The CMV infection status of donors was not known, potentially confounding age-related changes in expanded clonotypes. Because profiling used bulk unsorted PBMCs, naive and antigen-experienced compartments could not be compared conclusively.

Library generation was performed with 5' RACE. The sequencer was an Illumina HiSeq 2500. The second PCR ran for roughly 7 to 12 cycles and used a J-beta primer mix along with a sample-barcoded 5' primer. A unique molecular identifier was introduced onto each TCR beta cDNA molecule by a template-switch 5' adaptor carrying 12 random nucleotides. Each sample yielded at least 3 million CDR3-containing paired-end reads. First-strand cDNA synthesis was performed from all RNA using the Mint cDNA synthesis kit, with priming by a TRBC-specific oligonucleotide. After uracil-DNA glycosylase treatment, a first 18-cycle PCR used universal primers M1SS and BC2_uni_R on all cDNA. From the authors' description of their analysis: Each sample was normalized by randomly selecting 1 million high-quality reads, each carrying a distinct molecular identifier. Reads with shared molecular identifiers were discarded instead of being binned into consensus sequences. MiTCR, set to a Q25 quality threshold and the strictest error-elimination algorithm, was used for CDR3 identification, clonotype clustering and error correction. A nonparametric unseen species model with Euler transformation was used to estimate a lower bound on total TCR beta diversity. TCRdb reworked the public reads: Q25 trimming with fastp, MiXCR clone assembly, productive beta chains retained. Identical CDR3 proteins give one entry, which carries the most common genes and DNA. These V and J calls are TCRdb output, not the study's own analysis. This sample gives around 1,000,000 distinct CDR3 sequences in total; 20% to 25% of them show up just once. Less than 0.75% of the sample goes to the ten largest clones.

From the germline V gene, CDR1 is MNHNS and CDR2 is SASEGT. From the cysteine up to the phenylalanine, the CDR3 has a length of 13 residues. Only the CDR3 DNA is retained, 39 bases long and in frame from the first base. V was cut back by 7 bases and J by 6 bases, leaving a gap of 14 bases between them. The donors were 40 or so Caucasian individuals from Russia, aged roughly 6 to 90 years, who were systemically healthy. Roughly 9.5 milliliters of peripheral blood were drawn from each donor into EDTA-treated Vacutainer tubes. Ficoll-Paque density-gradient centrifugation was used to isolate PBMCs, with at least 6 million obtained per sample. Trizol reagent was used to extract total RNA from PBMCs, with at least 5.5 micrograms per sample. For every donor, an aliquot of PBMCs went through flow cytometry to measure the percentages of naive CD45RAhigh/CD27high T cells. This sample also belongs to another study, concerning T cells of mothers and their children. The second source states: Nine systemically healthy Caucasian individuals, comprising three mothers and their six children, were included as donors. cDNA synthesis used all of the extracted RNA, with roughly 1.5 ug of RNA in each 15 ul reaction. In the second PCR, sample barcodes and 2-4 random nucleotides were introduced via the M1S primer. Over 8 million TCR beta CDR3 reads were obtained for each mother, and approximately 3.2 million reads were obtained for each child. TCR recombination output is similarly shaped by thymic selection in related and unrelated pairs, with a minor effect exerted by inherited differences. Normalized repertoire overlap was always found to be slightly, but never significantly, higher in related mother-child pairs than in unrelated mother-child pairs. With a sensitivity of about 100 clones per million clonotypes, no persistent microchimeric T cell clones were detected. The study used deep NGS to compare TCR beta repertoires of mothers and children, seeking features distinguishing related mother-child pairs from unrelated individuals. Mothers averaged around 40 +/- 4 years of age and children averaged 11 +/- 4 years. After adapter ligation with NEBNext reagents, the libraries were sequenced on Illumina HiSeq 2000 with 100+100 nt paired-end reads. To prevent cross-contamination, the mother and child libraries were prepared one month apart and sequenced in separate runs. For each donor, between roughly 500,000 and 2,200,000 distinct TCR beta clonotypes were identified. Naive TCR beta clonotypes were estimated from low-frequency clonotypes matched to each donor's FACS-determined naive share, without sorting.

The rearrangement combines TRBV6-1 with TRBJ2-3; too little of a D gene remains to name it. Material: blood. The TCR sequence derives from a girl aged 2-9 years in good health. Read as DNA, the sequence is TGTGCCAGCACCTTCGCCTTTTCGGATACGCAGTATTTT. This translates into CASTFAFSDTQYF.